Each of the 20 T cell receptor beta chains below was sequenced from the same sample in a study of PD-1 blockade in classical Hodgkin lymphoma. Relapse was seen in all patients after autologous stem cell transplantation, and brentuximab vedotin exposure was variable. TCRdb keeps only in-frame clones here, not all; method: immunoSEQ multiplex PCR. In the table there are about 93,000 clones, roughly 76% of which are singletons. This sample comprised peripheral blood mononuclear cells (PBMCs), obtained before the second cycle of nivolumab. The receptors were sampled from a human donor with classical Hodgkin lymphoma.

The rearrangement joins TRBV28 to TRBJ1-6; D remains ambiguous. CDR3 size: 14 residues. Between the trimmed V and J ends, which lost 2 bases and 7 bases, there was a span of 9 bases. Germline V gene lookup returns CDR1 MDHEN and CDR2 SYDVKM. Here the CDR3 reads CASSLRQENSPLHF. CDR3 bases: TGTGCCAGCAGTTTACGGCAGGAGAATTCACCCCTCCACTTT.

The V gene is TRBV19, the J gene TRBJ2-1; D is undetermined. CDR1 is LNHDA, CDR2 SQIVND, per germline (reference sequence). The CDR3 extends over 12 amino acids. The V end lost 5 bases, the J end lost 7 bases, and 9 bases lay between the germline ends. In DNA, the CDR3 is TGTGCCAGTAGTGTCTATGGGAATGAGCAGTTCTTC. It is translated as CASSVYGNEQFF.

The CDR3 here is CASRGGTGTSGRQFF. The CDR3 nucleotides are TGTGCCAGCAGGGGGGGGACCGGGACTAGCGGGAGGCAGTTCTTC. The chain joins TRBV11-2 to TRBJ2-1; 14 positions match TRBD2. Germline loops: CDR1 SGHAT, CDR2 FQNNGV. J gave up 12 bases and V 6 bases, and 10 bases lay outside the gene matches. The CDR3 is made up of 15 amino acids.

The CDR3 spells CASSSGGLGASGPYEQYF. CDR3 bases: TGCGCCAGCAGCAGCGGCGGTCTGGGGGCTAGCGGCCCCTACGAGCAGTACTTC. The rearrangement uses TRBV5-1 and TRBJ2-7, with D perhaps matching TRBD2 (7 bases). V was cut by 4 bases and J by 2 bases, with 25 bases left in between. CDR1 is SGHRS, CDR2 YFSETQ, per germline. The CDR3 is 18 residues long.

V gene TRBV19 combines with J gene TRBJ2-7, with 9 bases aligning to TRBD1. The V gene end was trimmed by 1 base and the J gene end by 4 bases; junction bases not matched to a gene: 5. Germline V gives CDR1 LNHDA, CDR2 SQIVND (reference sequence). CDR3 length: 15 amino acids. The CDR3 DNA reads TGTGCCAGTAGTATAGTCGGGACAGGGCAATACGAGCAGTACTTC. As protein: CASSIVGTGQYEQYF.

This sequence joins TRBV2 and TRBJ1-2, with 7 positions matching TRBD1. With V trimmed by 5 bases and J by 3 bases, 9 bases remained unmatched. Germline V gene lookup returns CDR1 SNHLY and CDR2 FYNNEI. The CDR3 consists of 15 residues. The CDR3 sequence: CASSMGTARDYGYTF. CDR3 DNA sequence: TGTGCCAGCAGTATGGGGACAGCAAGGGACTATGGCTACACCTTC.

The chain has TRBV7-2 and TRBJ2-1, with 13 bases aligning to TRBD2. Per germline, CDR1 SGHTA and CDR2 FQGNSA. Trimming removed 5 bases from V and 8 bases from J; junction bases left unmatched: 6. This CDR3 region has 15 residues. The CDR3 nucleotides read TGTGCCAGCAGCCGGACTAGCGGGAGTATTTATGAGCAGTTCTTC. It is translated as CASSRTSGSIYEQFF.

The chain uses TRBV19 and TRBJ1-1; D gene ambiguous. CDR3 length: 14 residues. Between the trimmed V and J ends, which lost 1 base and 0 bases, there was a span of 6 bases. Germline-derived CDR1 and CDR2 are LNHDA and SQIVND (reference sequence). The chain's CDR3 is CASSIVGMNTEAFF. CDR3 coding DNA: TGTGCCAGTAGTATAGTCGGCATGAACACTGAAGCTTTCTTT.

The V and J genes are TRBV11-1 and TRBJ2-3; D remains ambiguous. Germline CDR1 is SGHAT and CDR2 is FQDESV (reference sequence). The CDR3 length is 13 residues. V shed 2 bases and J shed 6 bases, with 9 bases lying between them. The CDR3 nucleotides are TGTGCCAGCAGCTTAATAGTAAGCGATACGCAGTATTTT. Protein product: CASSLIVSDTQYF. The whole variable domain, filled in from reference TRBV11-1 and TRBJ2-3, reads EAEVAQSPRYKITEKSQAVAFWCDPISGHATLYWYRQILGQGPELLVQFQDESVVDDSQLPKDRFSAERLKGVDSTLKIQPAELGDSAMYLCASSLIVSDTQYFGPGTRLTVL.

This clone was recorded only once. The chain uses TRBV5-1 and TRBJ2-7, with D perhaps matching TRBD1 (5 bases). V was trimmed by 2 bases and J by 3 bases, leaving 12 bases between them. CDR1 and CDR2 from the germline V gene are SGHRS and YFSETQ. The CDR3 sequence is 14 residues long. The CDR3 here is CASSFKTASYEQYF. In DNA form, the CDR3 reads TGCGCCAGCAGCTTCAAGACAGCAAGCTACGAGCAGTACTTC.

The gene calls are TRBV7-9 and TRBJ1-1; TRBD1 matches at 7 bases. This CDR3 region has 14 residues. The germline V gene has CDR1 SEHNR and CDR2 FQNEAQ (reference sequence). J was trimmed by 5 bases and V by 5 bases; bases with no gene match: 8. The CDR3 loop reads CASSPQGRGTEAFF. In DNA form, the CDR3 reads TGTGCCAGCAGCCCACAGGGGCGGGGGACTGAAGCTTTCTTT.

The chain links TRBV10-3 to TRBJ2-7; TRBD2 matches at 10 bases. The V gene's germline CDR1 is ENHRY and CDR2 SYGVKD. The length of the CDR3 is 13 residues. With V trimmed by 8 bases and J by 3 bases, 4 bases remained unmatched. CDR3 residues: CAIGPSGGYEQYF. The CDR3 DNA sequence: TGTGCCATCGGGCCTAGCGGGGGCTACGAGCAGTACTTC.

The sample holds a few counts of this clone. The CDR3 region is CSAGGDDYTF. In DNA form, the CDR3 reads TGCAGCGCGGGCGGGGATGACTACACCTTC. This sequence joins TRBV29-1 and TRBJ1-2; D is unclear. This CDR3 is 10 amino acids long. V gave up 7 bases and J gave up 10 bases, with 13 bases separating them. The germline CDR1 and CDR2 sequences are SQVTM and ANQGSEA.

The chain couples TRBV9 to TRBJ1-2; D remains unclear. Germline V lookup: CDR1 SGDLS, CDR2 YYNGEE. The CDR3 is 14 residues long. The ends were cut back, 0 bases at V and 7 bases at J, with 13 bases in the middle. The CDR3 region has the DNA TGTGCCAGCAGCGTAGATCGGGTTGGGTTTGGCTACACCTTC. It is translated as CASSVDRVGFGYTF.

In DNA form, the CDR3 reads TGTGCCAGCAGTTTATGGCCAGCGGGAGGGTCAGATACGCAGTATTTT. Its translation is CASSLWPAGGSDTQYF. The chain recombines TRBV27 with TRBJ2-3; 10 bases align to TRBD2. Looked up from germline, CDR1 is MNHEY and CDR2 is SMNVEV (reference sequence). CDR3 length equals 16 residues. The V gene end was trimmed by 1 base and the J gene end by 4 bases; junction bases not matched to a gene: 5.

The chain uses TRBV7-2 and TRBJ2-7; 11 bases are a match to TRBD1. The CDR3 runs to 15 residues. Losses at the gene ends were 5 bases for V and 4 bases for J; bases not matched to a gene: 7. The V gene's germline CDR1 is SGHTA and CDR2 FQGNSA. The CDR3 DNA sequence: TGTGCCAGCAGCGGGCCCGGGACAGGGGGGTACGAGCAGTACTTC. Translated, it gives CASSGPGTGGYEQYF.

The rearrangement links TRBV5-1 to TRBJ2-2, with no clear D. The CDR3 totals 15 residues. Trimming removed 1 base at V and 4 bases at J, with 11 bases between. Germline V gene data show CDR1 as SGHRS and CDR2 as YFSETQ. Written as DNA, the CDR3 is TGCGCCAGCAGCTTGACGGCGTTTGGCACCGGGGAGCTGTTTTTT. Translated: CASSLTAFGTGELFF. Drawing the rest from reference TRBV5-1 and TRBJ2-2, the complete variable domain is KAGVTQTPRYLIKTRGQQVTLSCSPISGHRSVSWYQQTPGQGLQFLFEYFSETQRNKGNFPGRFSGRQFSNSRSEMNVSTLELGDSALYLCASSLTAFGTGELFFGEGSRLTVL.

The genes are TRBV7-9 and TRBJ1-1; possibly TRBD1 for D (5 bases). CDR1 is SEHNR and CDR2 is FQNEAQ in the germline V gene (reference sequence). Trimming took off 5 bases at V and 4 bases at J, with 14 bases between the two ends. The CDR3 has 14 residues. The CDR3 is CASSRFGGGTEAFF. The CDR3 coding sequence is TGTGCCAGCAGCCGTTTCGGGGGAGGCACTGAAGCTTTCTTT. The full variable domain, its missing parts supplied by reference TRBV7-9 and TRBJ1-1, is DTGVSQNPRHKITKRGQNVTFRCDPISEHNRLYWYRQTLGQGPEFLTYFQNEAQLEKSRLLSDRFSAERPKGSFSTLEIQRTEQGDSAMYLCASSRFGGGTEAFFGQGTRLTVV.

This clone was seen a single time. CDR3 bases: TGTGCCAGCAGCTTGGACCACAGGGGTTTCATCCAGCCCCAGCATTTT. Translation: CASSLDHRGFIQPQHF. The chain links TRBV5-4 to TRBJ1-5; TRBD1 agrees at 7 bases. The CDR3 extends over 16 amino acids. Germline values: CDR1 SGHNT, CDR2 YYREEE (reference sequence). Trimming took 0 bases from V and 7 from J; bases not matched to a gene: 10.

The chain is built from TRBV5-1 and TRBJ2-1; the D gene could be TRBD1 or TRBD2 (5 bases each). The CDR3 length is 12 residues. Trimming shortened V by 4 bases and J by 13 bases, and 15 bases separated the two germline ends. Germline V gives CDR1 SGHRS, CDR2 YFSETQ. This CDR3 reads CASSVDEGLQFF. DNA of the CDR3: TGCGCCAGCAGCGTGGACGAGGGGCTACAGTTCTTC.